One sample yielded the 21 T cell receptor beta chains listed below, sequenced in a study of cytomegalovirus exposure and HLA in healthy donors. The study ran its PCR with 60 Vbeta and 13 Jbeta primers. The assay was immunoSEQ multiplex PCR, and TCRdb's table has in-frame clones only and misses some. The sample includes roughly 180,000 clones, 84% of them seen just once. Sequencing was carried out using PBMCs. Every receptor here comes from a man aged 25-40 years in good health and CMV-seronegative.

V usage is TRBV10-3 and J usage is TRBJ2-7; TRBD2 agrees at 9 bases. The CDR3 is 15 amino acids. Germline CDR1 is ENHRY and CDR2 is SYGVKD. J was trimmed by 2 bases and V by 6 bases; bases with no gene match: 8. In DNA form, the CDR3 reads TGTGCCATCAGGGGAAGCGGGAGGCGGACCTACGAGCAGTACTTC. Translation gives CAIRGSGRRTYEQYF.

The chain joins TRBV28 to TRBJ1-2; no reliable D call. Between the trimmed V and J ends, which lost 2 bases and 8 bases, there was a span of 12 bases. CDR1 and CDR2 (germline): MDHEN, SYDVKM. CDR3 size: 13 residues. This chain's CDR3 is CASSLIRFGGYTF. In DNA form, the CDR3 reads TGTGCCAGCAGTTTAATCAGGTTTGGGGGCTACACCTTC.

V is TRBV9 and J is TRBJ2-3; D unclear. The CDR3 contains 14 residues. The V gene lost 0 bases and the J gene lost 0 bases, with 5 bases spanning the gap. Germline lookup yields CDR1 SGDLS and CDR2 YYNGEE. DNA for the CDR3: TGTGCCAGCAGCGTAGCTCAGAGCACAGATACGCAGTATTTT. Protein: CASSVAQSTDTQYF.

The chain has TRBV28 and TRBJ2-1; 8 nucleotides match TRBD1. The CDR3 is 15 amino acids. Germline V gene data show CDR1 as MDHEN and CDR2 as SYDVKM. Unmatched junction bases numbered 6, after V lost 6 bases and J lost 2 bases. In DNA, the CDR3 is TGTGCCAGCAGCCGTCGACAGGGGACCTACAATGAGCAGTTCTTC. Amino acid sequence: CASSRRQGTYNEQFF.

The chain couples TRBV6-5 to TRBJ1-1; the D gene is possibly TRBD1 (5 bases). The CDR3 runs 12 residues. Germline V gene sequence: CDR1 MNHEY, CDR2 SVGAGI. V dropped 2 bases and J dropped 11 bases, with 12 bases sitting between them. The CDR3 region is CASSYRGAGAFF. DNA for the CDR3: TGTGCCAGCAGTTACAGGGGCGCGGGGGCTTTCTTT.

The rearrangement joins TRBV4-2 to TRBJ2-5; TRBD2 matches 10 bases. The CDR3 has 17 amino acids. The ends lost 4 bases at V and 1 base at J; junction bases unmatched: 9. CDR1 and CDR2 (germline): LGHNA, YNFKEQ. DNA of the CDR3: TGTGCCAGCAGCCGGGGGGTAGCTAGCGGGGGCCAAGAGACCCAGTACTTC. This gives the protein CASSRGVASGGQETQYF.

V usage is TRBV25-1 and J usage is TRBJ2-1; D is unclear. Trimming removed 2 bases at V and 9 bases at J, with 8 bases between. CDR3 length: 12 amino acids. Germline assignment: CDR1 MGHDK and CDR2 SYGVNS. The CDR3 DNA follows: TGTGCCAGCAGTGAAAGTCGGTCTGAGCAGTTCTTC. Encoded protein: CASSESRSEQFF. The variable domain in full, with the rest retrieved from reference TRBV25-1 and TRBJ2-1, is EADIYQTPRYLVIGTGKKITLECSQTMGHDKMYWYQQDPGMELHLIHYSYGVNSTEKGDLSSESTVSRIRTEHFPLTLESARPSHTSQYLCASSESRSEQFFGPGTRLTVL.

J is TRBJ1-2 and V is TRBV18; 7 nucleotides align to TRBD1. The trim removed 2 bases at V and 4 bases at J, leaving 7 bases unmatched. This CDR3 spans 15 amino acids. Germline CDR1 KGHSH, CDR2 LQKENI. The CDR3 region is CASSPTTGFTYGYTF. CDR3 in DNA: TGTGCCAGCTCACCAACGACAGGGTTCACCTATGGCTACACCTTC.

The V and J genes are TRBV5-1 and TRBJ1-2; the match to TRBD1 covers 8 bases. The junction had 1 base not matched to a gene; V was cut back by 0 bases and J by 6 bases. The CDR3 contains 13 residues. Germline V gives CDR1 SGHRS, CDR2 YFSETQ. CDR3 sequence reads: CASSLDRGNGYTF. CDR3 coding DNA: TGCGCCAGCAGCTTGGACAGGGGGAATGGCTACACCTTC.

The CDR3 reads CASSWGTGPNTEAFF. In DNA form, the CDR3 reads TGTGCCAGCAGTTGGGGGACAGGGCCGAACACTGAAGCTTTCTTT. The chain carries TRBV6-5 and TRBJ1-1, with 9 nucleotides matching TRBD1. The CDR3 covers 15 residues. The V segment lost 4 bases and the J segment 1 base; nucleotides outside the gene matches: 4. Germline lookup yields CDR1 MNHEY and CDR2 SVGAGI.

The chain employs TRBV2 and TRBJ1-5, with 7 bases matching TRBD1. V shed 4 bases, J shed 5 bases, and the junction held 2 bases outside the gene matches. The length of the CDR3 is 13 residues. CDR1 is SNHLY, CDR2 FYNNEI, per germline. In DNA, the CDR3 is TGTGCCAGCAGTGGACAGGGTGATCAGCCCCAGCATTTT. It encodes CASSGQGDQPQHF. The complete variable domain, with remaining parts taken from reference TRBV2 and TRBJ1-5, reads EPEVTQTPSHQVTQMGQEVILRCVPISNHLYFYWYRQILGQKVEFLVSFYNNEISEKSEIFDDQFSVERPDGSNFTLKIRSTKLEDSAMYFCASSGQGDQPQHFGDGTRLSIL.

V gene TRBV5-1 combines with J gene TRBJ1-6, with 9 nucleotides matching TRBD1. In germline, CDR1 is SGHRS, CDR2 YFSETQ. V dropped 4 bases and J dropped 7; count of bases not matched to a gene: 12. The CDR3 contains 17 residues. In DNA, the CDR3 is TGCGCCAGCAGCGGAACCGGGACAGGGTCTCCAAATTCACCCCTCCACTTT. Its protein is CASSGTGTGSPNSPLHF.

The CDR3 sequence: CASSIGTGGEQYF. The CDR3 coding sequence is TGTGCCAGTAGTATAGGAACCGGGGGCGAGCAGTACTTC. The rearrangement links TRBV19 to TRBJ2-7; TRBD2 might be the D (6 bases). V shed 1 base and J shed 6 bases, with 10 bases lying between them. CDR1 is LNHDA, CDR2 SQIVND, per germline (reference sequence). This CDR3 comprises 13 residues.

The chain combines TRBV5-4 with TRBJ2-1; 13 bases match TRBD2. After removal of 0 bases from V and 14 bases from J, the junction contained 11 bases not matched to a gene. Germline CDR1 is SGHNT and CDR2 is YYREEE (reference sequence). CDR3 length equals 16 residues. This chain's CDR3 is CASSLGTSGGAYLEFF. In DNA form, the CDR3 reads TGTGCCAGCAGCTTGGGCACTAGCGGGGGGGCCTATCTTGAGTTCTTC.

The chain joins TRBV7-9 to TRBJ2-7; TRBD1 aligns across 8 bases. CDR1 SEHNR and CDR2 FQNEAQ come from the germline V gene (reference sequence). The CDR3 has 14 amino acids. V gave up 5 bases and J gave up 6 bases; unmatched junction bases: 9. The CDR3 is CASSDGDRRPEQYF. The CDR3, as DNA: TGTGCCAGCAGCGACGGGGACAGGAGGCCCGAGCAGTACTTC.

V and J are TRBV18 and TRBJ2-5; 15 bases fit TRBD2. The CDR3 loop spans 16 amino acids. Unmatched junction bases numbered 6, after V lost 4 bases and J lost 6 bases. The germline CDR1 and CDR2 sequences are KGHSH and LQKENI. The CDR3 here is CASSLTGTSGRKTQYF. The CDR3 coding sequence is TGTGCCAGCTCACTGACCGGGACTAGCGGGAGGAAGACCCAGTACTTC.

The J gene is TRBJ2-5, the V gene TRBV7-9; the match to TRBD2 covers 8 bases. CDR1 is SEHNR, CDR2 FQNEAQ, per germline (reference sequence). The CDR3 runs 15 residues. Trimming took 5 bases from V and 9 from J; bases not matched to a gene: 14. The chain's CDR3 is CASSPTSGGRRAQYF. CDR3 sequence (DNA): TGTGCCAGCAGCCCCACTAGCGGCGGCCGTAGGGCCCAGTACTTC.

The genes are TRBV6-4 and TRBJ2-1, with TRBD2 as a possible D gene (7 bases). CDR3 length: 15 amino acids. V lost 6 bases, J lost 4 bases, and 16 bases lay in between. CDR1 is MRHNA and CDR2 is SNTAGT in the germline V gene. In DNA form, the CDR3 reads TGTGCCAGCAGCCCTCTGGGGGGGCCTTACAATGAGCAGTTCTTC. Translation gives CASSPLGGPYNEQFF.

The CDR3 reads CASREQGSPYEQYF. CDR3 in DNA: TGTGCCAGCAGGGAACAGGGTTCCCCCTACGAGCAGTACTTC. The V gene is TRBV28, the J gene TRBJ2-7; TRBD1 is a possible D gene (6 bases). The length of the CDR3 is 14 residues. The ends were cut back, 6 bases at V and 2 bases at J, with 14 bases in the middle. Germline V lookup: CDR1 MDHEN, CDR2 SYDVKM.

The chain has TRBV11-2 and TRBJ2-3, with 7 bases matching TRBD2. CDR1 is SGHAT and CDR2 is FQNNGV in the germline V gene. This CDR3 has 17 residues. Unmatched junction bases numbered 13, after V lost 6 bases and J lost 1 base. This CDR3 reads CASRGGVGFRGTDTQYF. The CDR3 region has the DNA TGTGCCAGCAGGGGGGGGGTCGGGTTTCGGGGCACAGATACGCAGTATTTT.

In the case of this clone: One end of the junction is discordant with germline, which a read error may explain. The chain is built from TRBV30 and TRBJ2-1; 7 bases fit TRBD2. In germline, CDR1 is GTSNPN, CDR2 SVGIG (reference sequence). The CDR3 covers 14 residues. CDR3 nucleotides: TGTGCCGGGAGGGTGGCGGGAGCCCACAATGAGCAGTTCTTC. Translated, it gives CAGRVAGAHNEQFF.